The rows below give T cell receptor beta chains drawn from one sample of a study of blood T cell repertoires in COVID-19. Data came from immunoSEQ multiplex PCR; TCRdb stores just in-frame clones and leaves some out. The data hold 100,000 to 150,000 clones, with around four fifths observed a single time. Sequencing input: peripheral blood. The receptors stem from a man older than 75 with active or convalescent COVID-19. Both conserved end residues are part of each CDR3. Fields, in order: clone size, D gene, V gene, J gene, CDR3 DNA, CDR3 protein. The D gene is left open where the match is weak. Some rows mark clone size as missing; the rest say once, few, many or name a class of expanded clone.

>NA|NA|TRBV4-3|TRBJ1-2
TGCGCCAGCAGCCAAGATAACGGAGCCTATGGCTACACCTTC
CASSQDNGAYGYTF
>NA|NA|TRBV7-2|TRBJ2-7
TGTGCCAGCAGTGGGACACCAGGATACGAGCAGTACTTC
CASSGTPGYEQYF
>NA|TRBD1|TRBV7-2|TRBJ1-5
TGTGCCAGCAGCTCGGACAGGGCACAGCCCCAGCATTTT
CASSSDRAQPQHF
>NA|TRBD1|TRBV2|TRBJ1-1
TGTGCCAGCAGTAACACGGGACAGCCGATGAACACTGAAGCTTTCTTT
CASSNTGQPMNTEAFF
>once|TRBD1|TRBV19|TRBJ1-2
TGTGCCAGTAGAAGGGACAGGGCCAACTATGGCTACACCTTC
CASRRDRANYGYTF
>NA|NA|TRBV19|TRBJ1-6
TGTGCCAGTGGAGGCCCCTATAATTCACCCCTCCACTTT
CASGGPYNSPLHF
>NA|NA|TRBV30|TRBJ1-2
TGTGCCTGGAGTGTTGATGGGGGCGCCAACTATGGCTACACCTTC
CAWSVDGGANYGYTF
>NA|TRBD1|TRBV6-5|TRBJ1-5
TGTGCCAGCAGCCTACGCACAGGGGGCCAGCCCCAGCATTTT
CASSLRTGGQPQHF
>NA|TRBD1|TRBV6-5|TRBJ1-5
TGTGCCAGCAGGGGGGGACAGACCAATCAGCCCCAGCATTTT
CASRGGQTNQPQHF
>NA|NA|TRBV4-1|TRBJ2-1
TGCGCCAGCAGCCACGGGGTGGAGCCGTTTTATAAATACAATGAGCAGTTCTTC
CASSHGVEPFYKYNEQFF
>few|NA|TRBV5-1|TRBJ2-6
TGCGCCAGCAGTCCGACAGACTCTGGGGCCAACGTCCTGACTTTC
CASSPTDSGANVLTF
>NA|TRBD2|TRBV6-1|TRBJ2-4
TGTGCCAGCAGTGAACAGACTAGCGGGGATCTAGCCAAAAACATTCAGTACTTC
CASSEQTSGDLAKNIQYF
>NA|NA|TRBV28|TRBJ1-6
TGTGCCAGCGGATCACGAGGTGGACTCCACTTT
CASGSRGGLHF
>NA|NA|TRBV7-9|TRBJ1-1
TGTGCCAGCAGCGCAAACAGGTACACTGAAGCTTTCTTT
CASSANRYTEAFF
>NA|NA|TRBV11-1|TRBJ2-5
TGTGCCAGCAGCTCCCCAGGGGACGTCGGGACCCAGTACTTC
CASSSPGDVGTQYF
>NA|NA|TRBV15|TRBJ1-4
TGTGCCACCAGCAGAACGGGACTGACTAATGAAAAACTGTTTTTT
CATSRTGLTNEKLFF
>NA|TRBD1|TRBV28|TRBJ2-5
TGTGCCAGCAGTAAACAGGGGTGGGAGACCCAGTACTTC
CASSKQGWETQYF
>NA|NA|TRBV5-1|TRBJ2-7
TGCGCCAGCAGCTTGGTCTTGGGGGGCGAGCAGTACTTC
CASSLVLGGEQYF
>NA|NA|TRBV27|TRBJ1-1
TGTGCCAGCAGTCCTGTGCTCAGGGCGAACACTGAAGCTTTCTTT
CASSPVLRANTEAFF
>NA|TRBD1|TRBV28|TRBJ2-7
TGTGCCAGCAGACGTATAGGGGGCCAGTACGAGCAGTACTTC
CASRRIGGQYEQYF
>NA|TRBD2|TRBV6-2/TRBV6-3|TRBJ2-3
TGTGCCAGCAGTTCCGGACTAGCGGGGGACTACACAGATACGCAGTATTTT
CASSSGLAGDYTDTQYF
>NA|TRBD1|TRBV7-2|TRBJ2-7
TGTGCCAGCAGCTCCCAGGGACAGGGATCCTACGAGCAGTACTTC
CASSSQGQGSYEQYF
>NA|TRBD2|TRBV29-1|TRBJ2-3
TGCAGCGTGGGGGGGGACTCGTCAGATTTGTATACGCAGTATTTT
CSVGGDSSDLYTQYF
>NA|NA|TRBV19|TRBJ2-1
TGTGCCAGTAGTGCTACCCTAACTGGACTGGCTGAGAGAAATGAGCAGTTCTTC
CASSATLTGLAERNEQFF
>NA|TRBD1|TRBV29-1|TRBJ2-7
TGCAGCGTTCCGGGACAGGGCTCCTACGAGCAGTACTTC
CSVPGQGSYEQYF
>NA|TRBD2|TRBV6-4|TRBJ2-3
TGTGCCAGCAGTGACTCGATCGCGGGGGGCCCAGATACGCAGTATTTT
CASSDSIAGGPDTQYF
>NA|NA|TRBV7-2|TRBJ1-2
TGTGCCAGCAGCTTAAACAAGGGCTACACCTTC
CASSLNKGYTF
>NA|NA|TRBV6-6|TRBJ1-2
TGTGCCAGCAGAAAGGGGGAGGGTGGCTACACCTTC
CASRKGEGGYTF
>few|NA|TRBV19|TRBJ1-1
TGTGCCAGCACCCCAGGGCATCTGAACACTGAAGCTTTCTTT
CASTPGHLNTEAFF
>NA|TRBD1|TRBV6-6|TRBJ1-5
TGTGCCAGCAGTGACCACAGGGGTGGCAATCAGCCCCAGCATTTT
CASSDHRGGNQPQHF
>NA|TRBD1|TRBV7-2|TRBJ1-1
TGTGCCAGCAGCTTTGGGACAGGGCAGGAAGCTTTCTTT
CASSFGTGQEAFF
>once|TRBD1|TRBV6-1|TRBJ1-2
TGTGCCAGCAGTGAGGGACAGGGAGGAGCCTACACCTTC
CASSEGQGGAYTF
>NA|TRBD1|TRBV6-6|TRBJ2-4
TGTGCCAGCAGCCCCCGACAGGGAGTAGCCAAAAACATTCAGTACTTC
CASSPRQGVAKNIQYF
>NA|NA|TRBV2|TRBJ2-7
TGTGCCAGCAGTGATCGGGTAGTAAATCCCTACGAGCAGTACTTC
CASSDRVVNPYEQYF
>NA|NA|TRBV30|TRBJ1-5
TGTGCCTGGAGTCCAGGGAACAGCCAGCCCCAGCATTTT
CAWSPGNSQPQHF
>NA|TRBD1|TRBV7-2|TRBJ1-3
TGTGCCAGCAGCTTAAAGGGGACAGACGGAAACACCATATATTTT
CASSLKGTDGNTIYF
>NA|TRBD2|TRBV4-2|TRBJ2-3
TGTGCCAGCAGCCAAGTCGGAGCCTGGACTAGCGACACAGATACGCAGTATTTT
CASSQVGAWTSDTDTQYF
>NA|TRBD1|TRBV4-3|TRBJ2-7
TGCGCCAGCAGCCCCCGCCGTCGGCAGGGGGCCTACGAGCAGTACTTC
CASSPRRRQGAYEQYF
>NA|TRBD2|TRBV4-3|TRBJ2-3
TGCGCCAGCAGCCAAGAGGGACTAGCGGGGGGAAGAGATACGCAGTATTTT
CASSQEGLAGGRDTQYF
>NA|NA|TRBV7-3|TRBJ2-3
TGTGCCAGCAGTTCCATCACAGATACGCAGTATTTT
CASSSITDTQYF
>NA|NA|TRBV29-1|TRBJ2-1
TGCAGCGTTGATGTCCATAGGGGGTCAGGGAATGAGCAGTTCTTC
CSVDVHRGSGNEQFF
>NA|NA|TRBV4-3|TRBJ2-1
TGCGCCAGCAGCCCCGGGGAAGGACTGATCTCCTACAATGAGCAGTTCTTC
CASSPGEGLISYNEQFF
>medium-sized|NA|TRBV29-1|TRBJ2-7
TGCAGCGTTGGGAGCAGTTACGAGCAGTACTTC
CSVGSSYEQYF
>NA|TRBD2|TRBV7-2|TRBJ2-1
TGTGCCAGCAGCTCCTCTCGCGGGGGGGACCCCTCCTACAATGAGCAGTTCTTC
CASSSSRGGDPSYNEQFF
>NA|NA|TRBV5-1|TRBJ2-7
TGCGCCAGCAGCTTGTTCACGAGCTCCTACGAGCAGTACTTC
CASSLFTSSYEQYF
>NA|TRBD1|TRBV7-2|TRBJ2-7
TGTGCCAGCAGCTTAATGGGGGACAGGGGGGCCTACGAGCAGTACTTC
CASSLMGDRGAYEQYF
>NA|NA|TRBV7-3|TRBJ2-3
TGTGCCAGCAGCTTAATAGCTAGCAGCACAGATACGCAGTATTTT
CASSLIASSTDTQYF
>few|TRBD1|TRBV12-3/TRBV12-4|TRBJ1-4
TGTGCCAGCAGGTCTGGAGGGGGCGAAAAACTGTTTTTT
CASRSGGGEKLFF
>NA|TRBD1|TRBV5-1|TRBJ1-6
TGCGCCAGCAGCGCGGGACAGGGTAGCTCACCCCTCCACTTT
CASSAGQGSSPLHF
>NA|TRBD1|TRBV5-6|TRBJ1-5
TGTGCCAGCAGCCTAAGACAGGGGGCGAGCAATCAGCCCCAGCATTTT
CASSLRQGASNQPQHF
>NA|NA|TRBV6-5|TRBJ2-2
TGTGCCAGCGTACGGAGTCCCGGGGGCACCGGGGAGCTGTTTTTT
CASVRSPGGTGELFF